This entry describes one T cell receptor (beta chain). Its matching antigen is unknown. Germline CDR1 KGHDR, CDR2 SFDVKD. V lost 4 bases, J lost 4 bases, and 5 bases stayed unmatched. CDR3 length: 14 residues. The protocol was immunoSEQ multiplex PCR, while the TCRdb copy is restricted to in-frame clones and leaves out a portion. The sample lists under 200,000 clones, 90% occurring once. The data stem from a study of T cell responses to AZD1222 COVID-19 vaccine. Points from the study as a whole: Donors were chiefly white British, with a greater number of females, and clonal diversity was perhaps underestimated.

The chain has TRBV24-1 and TRBJ2-5, with 7 nucleotides matching TRBD1. The receptor's source is an adult in good health. This specimen consisted of peripheral blood, obtained on day 0 of AZD1222 vaccination. DNA for the CDR3: TGTGCCACCAGTGAGGACAGGATACGAGAGACCCAGTACTTC. This sequence encodes CATSEDRIRETQYF.